Listed below are T cell receptor beta chains from one sample, sequenced in a study of blood T cells in healthy people across ages. TCRdb reanalysed the 5' RACE reads using MiXCR and keeps one entry per CDR3 protein. The data show some 800,000 distinct CDR3 sequences, about 25% seen once. The sample was also linked to a second study, of T cells of mothers and their children.

The sequenced sample consisted of blood. These receptors came from a boy aged 5 to 17 in good health. Both conserved end residues are part of each CDR3. A D gene is named only where the DNA matches it firmly. Only part of the rows carry a size: once, few, many, or a class if the clone is expanded.

d_gene	j_gene	v_gene	abundance	CDR3aa	CDR3nt
TRBD1	TRBJ2-7	TRBV5-1	NA	CASSLAGTGFYEQYF	TGCGCCAGCAGCTTGGCCGGGACAGGGTTCTACGAGCAGTACTTC
NA	TRBJ2-6	TRBV28	NA	CASNLLWGVLTF	TGTGCCAGCAACCTCCTCTGGGGCGTCCTGACTTTC
TRBD2	TRBJ2-1	TRBV4-1	few	CASSQTPGLAGGSYNEQFF	TGCGCCAGCAGCCAGACGCCGGGACTAGCGGGAGGGTCCTACAATGAGCAGTTCTTC
TRBD2	TRBJ2-3	TRBV28	NA	CASSLSGLAGTDTQYF	TGTGCCAGCAGTTTATCGGGGCTAGCGGGAACAGATACGCAGTATTTT
NA	TRBJ2-7	TRBV5-1	NA	CASSLGLPGYEQYF	TGCGCCAGCAGCTTGGGACTACCAGGCTACGAGCAGTACTTC
NA	TRBJ1-5	TRBV2	few	CASTLDSGHQPQHF	TGTGCCAGCACCCTGGACAGTGGACATCAGCCCCAGCATTTT
NA	TRBJ2-7	TRBV27	few	CASSSRVREYEQYF	TGTGCCAGCAGTAGTCGCGTGAGAGAATACGAGCAGTACTTC
TRBD1	TRBJ1-1	TRBV6-5	few	CASSYSGDSLNTEAFF	TGTGCCAGCAGTTACTCGGGGGACAGCCTTAACACTGAAGCTTTCTTT
TRBD2	TRBJ2-3	TRBV12-3/TRBV12-4	few	CASSPRPGGVGLGADTQYF	TGTGCCAGCAGTCCGCGTCCAGGTGGGGTGGGACTAGGGGCAGATACGCAGTATTTT
NA	TRBJ1-4	TRBV4-3	few	CASSPLADATNEKLFF	TGCGCCAGCAGCCCCTTGGCGGATGCAACTAATGAAAAACTGTTTTTT
NA	TRBJ1-2	TRBV29-1	NA	CSVEGAKDGYTF	TGCAGCGTTGAAGGGGCGAAGGATGGCTACACCTTC
TRBD1	TRBJ1-2	TRBV5-1	NA	CASSSGQDLNYGYTF	TGCGCCAGCAGCTCGGGACAGGATTTAAACTATGGCTACACCTTC
NA	TRBJ2-7	TRBV29-1	few	CSAYQGFRDEQYF	TGCAGCGCTTATCAGGGTTTTCGGGACGAGCAGTACTTC
NA	TRBJ2-5	TRBV7-2	few	CASSEGAGNVEETQYF	TGTGCCAGCAGCGAAGGGGCGGGGAATGTTGAAGAGACCCAGTACTTC
NA	TRBJ2-3	TRBV29-1	few	CSVPDFRNTDTQYF	TGCAGCGTTCCGGACTTTAGGAACACAGATACGCAGTATTTT
TRBD1	TRBJ1-3	TRBV12-3/TRBV12-4	NA	CASDGHRDREFSGNTIYF	TGTGCCAGCGATGGGCACCGGGACAGGGAGTTCTCTGGAAACACCATATATTTT
TRBD1	TRBJ2-5	TRBV6-2/TRBV6-3	few	CASSSPPWTGGSETQYF	TGTGCCAGCAGTTCCCCCCCGTGGACAGGGGGATCAGAGACCCAGTACTTC
NA	TRBJ2-1	TRBV20-1	few	CSAPEASGHEQFF	TGCAGTGCTCCCGAAGCCTCAGGGCACGAGCAGTTCTTC
TRBD1	TRBJ1-6	TRBV2	few	CASSAAGGAPPENSPLHF	TGTGCCAGCAGTGCCGCAGGGGGCGCCCCCCCAGAGAATTCACCCCTCCACTTT
TRBD1	TRBJ1-2	TRBV28	NA	CASSLVSTGGYYGYTF	TGTGCCAGCAGTTTAGTATCAACAGGGGGCTACTATGGCTACACCTTC
TRBD1	TRBJ1-2	TRBV20-1	few	CSARGTDFYGYTF	TGCAGTGCACGCGGGACAGACTTTTATGGCTACACCTTC
NA	TRBJ1-5	TRBV18	NA	CASSPSGRVNQPQHF	TGTGCCAGCTCACCGTCAGGCAGGGTCAATCAGCCCCAGCATTTT
NA	TRBJ2-2	TRBV30	few	CAWSRGSFTGELFF	TGTGCCTGGAGTCGGGGCAGCTTCACCGGGGAGCTGTTTTTT
TRBD1	TRBJ2-7	TRBV25-1	NA	CASSDPDRTPYEQYF	TGTGCCAGCAGTGACCCGGACAGGACGCCCTACGAGCAGTACTTC
NA	TRBJ2-5	TRBV15	few	CATSRAWNGETQYF	TGTGCCACCAGCAGAGCGTGGAACGGGGAGACCCAGTACTTC
NA	TRBJ1-2	TRBV4-3	few	CASSQGAGSAYYGYTF	TGCGCCAGCAGCCAAGGGGCAGGCTCGGCCTACTATGGCTACACCTTC
TRBD2	TRBJ2-3	TRBV20-1	NA	CSAGLYRTSGTITDTQYF	TGCAGTGCTGGACTGTACCGGACTAGCGGGACCATAACAGATACGCAGTATTTT
TRBD2	TRBJ2-5	TRBV6-1	NA	CASSERSRLAGGLGTQYF	TGTGCCAGCAGTGAAAGAAGTAGGCTAGCGGGGGGACTAGGGACCCAGTACTTC
TRBD1	TRBJ2-5	TRBV5-4	many	CASSPQGAETQYF	TGTGCCAGCAGCCCTCAGGGGGCAGAGACCCAGTACTTC
TRBD1	TRBJ2-7	TRBV12-3/TRBV12-4	few	CASRRTGVYEQYF	TGTGCCAGCAGGAGGACAGGGGTATATGAGCAGTACTTC
NA	TRBJ1-4	TRBV5-1	NA	CASSLALTGGEKLFF	TGCGCCAGCAGCTTGGCCCTTACTGGGGGTGAAAAACTGTTTTTT
TRBD2	TRBJ2-7	TRBV4-2	NA	CASSQGTRKDSTTREQYF	TGTGCCAGCAGCCAAGGGACTAGAAAGGACTCCACTACGCGGGAGCAGTACTTC
NA	TRBJ2-7	TRBV25-1	NA	CASSTSYVRGPFYYEQYF	TGTGCCAGCAGCACTTCTTACGTAAGGGGTCCCTTCTACTACGAGCAGTACTTC
NA	TRBJ2-7	TRBV21-1	few	CASTPSDRRLGDEQYF	TGTGCCAGCACCCCATCGGACAGGAGGCTTGGGGACGAGCAGTACTTC
TRBD1	TRBJ1-4	TRBV12-3/TRBV12-4	few	CASSPGGWDEKLFF	TGTGCCAGCAGTCCAGGGGGCTGGGATGAAAAACTGTTTTTT
NA	TRBJ1-1	TRBV3-1	few	CASSPTDRSLNTEAFF	TGTGCCAGCAGCCCTACGGACCGATCCTTGAACACTGAAGCTTTCTTT
NA	TRBJ1-4	TRBV5-1	many	CASSLEGTNNEKLFF	TGCGCCAGCAGCTTGGAGGGGACCAATAATGAAAAACTGTTTTTT
TRBD1	TRBJ1-1	TRBV4-3	NA	CASSPGTGVVNTEAFF	TGCGCCAGCAGCCCCGGGACAGGGGTTGTGAACACTGAAGCTTTCTTT
NA	TRBJ2-2	TRBV2	many	CASRIALTNTGELFF	TGTGCCAGCAGGATAGCGTTAACGAACACCGGGGAGCTGTTTTTT
NA	TRBJ1-6	TRBV7-2	NA	CASSLSDRFYSPLHF	TGTGCCAGCAGCTTAAGTGACAGGTTTTATTCACCCCTCCACTTT
NA	TRBJ1-2	TRBV29-1	NA	CSDLDDLSAGYTF	TGCAGCGACCTGGACGATTTAAGTGCTGGCTACACCTTC
NA	TRBJ1-5	TRBV6-5	NA	CASSYPCRYSNQPQHF	TGTGCCAGCAGTTACCCGTGCAGGTATAGCAATCAGCCCCAGCATTTT
TRBD1	TRBJ2-2	TRBV25-1	NA	CASSELGRGPLNTGELFF	TGTGCCAGCAGTGAACTCGGCAGGGGGCCTTTGAACACCGGGGAGCTGTTTTTT
NA	TRBJ1-1	TRBV9	few	CASSVVGREDEAFF	TGTGCCAGCAGCGTAGTAGGGAGGGAGGATGAAGCTTTCTTT
NA	TRBJ2-5	TRBV2	NA	CASSAYAETQYF	TGTGCCAGCAGTGCTTATGCGGAGACCCAGTACTTC